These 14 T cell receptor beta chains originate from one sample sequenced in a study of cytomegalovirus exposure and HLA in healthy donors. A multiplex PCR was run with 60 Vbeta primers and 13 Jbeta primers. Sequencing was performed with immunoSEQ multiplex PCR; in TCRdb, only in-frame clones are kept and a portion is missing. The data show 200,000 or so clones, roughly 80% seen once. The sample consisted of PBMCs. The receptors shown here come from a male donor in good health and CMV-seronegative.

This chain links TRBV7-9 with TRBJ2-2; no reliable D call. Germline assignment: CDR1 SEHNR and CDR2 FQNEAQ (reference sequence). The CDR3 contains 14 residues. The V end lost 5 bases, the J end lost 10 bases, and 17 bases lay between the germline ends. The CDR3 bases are TGTGCCAGCAGCCCCCCTGGCCCTTCAGAGGAGCTGTTTTTT. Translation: CASSPPGPSEELFF. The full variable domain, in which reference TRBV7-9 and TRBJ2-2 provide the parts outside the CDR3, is DTGVSQNPRHKITKRGQNVTFRCDPISEHNRLYWYRQTLGQGPEFLTYFQNEAQLEKSRLLSDRFSAERPKGSFSTLEIQRTEQGDSAMYLCASSPPGPSEELFFGEGSRLTVL.

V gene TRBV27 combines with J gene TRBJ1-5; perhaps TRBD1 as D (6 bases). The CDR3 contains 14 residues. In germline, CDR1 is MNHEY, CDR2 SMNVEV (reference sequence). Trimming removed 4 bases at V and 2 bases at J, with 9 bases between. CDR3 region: CASSSAGGNQPQHF. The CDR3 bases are TGTGCCAGCAGTTCGGCAGGGGGCAATCAGCCCCAGCATTTT.

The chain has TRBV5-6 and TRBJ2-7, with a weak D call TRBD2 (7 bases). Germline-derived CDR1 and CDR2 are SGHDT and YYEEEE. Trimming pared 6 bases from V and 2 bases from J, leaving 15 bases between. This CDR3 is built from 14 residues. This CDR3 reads CASNLRGGAYEQYF. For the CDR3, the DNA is TGTGCCAGCAACCTCAGAGGGGGGGCCTACGAGCAGTACTTC.

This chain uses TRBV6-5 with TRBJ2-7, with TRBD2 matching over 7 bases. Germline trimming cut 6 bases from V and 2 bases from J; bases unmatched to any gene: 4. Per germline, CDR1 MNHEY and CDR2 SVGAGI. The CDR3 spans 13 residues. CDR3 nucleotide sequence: TGTGCCAGCAGCAAGGGGAGGGCCTACGAGCAGTACTTC. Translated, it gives CASSKGRAYEQYF.

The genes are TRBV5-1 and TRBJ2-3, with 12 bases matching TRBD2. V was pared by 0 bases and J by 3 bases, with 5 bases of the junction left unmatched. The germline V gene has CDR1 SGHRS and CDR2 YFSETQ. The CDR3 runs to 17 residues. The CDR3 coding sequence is TGCGCCAGCAGCTTGGGGACGACTAGCGGGAGTACAGATACGCAGTATTTT. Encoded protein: CASSLGTTSGSTDTQYF. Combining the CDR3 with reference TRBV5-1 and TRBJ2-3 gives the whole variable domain KAGVTQTPRYLIKTRGQQVTLSCSPISGHRSVSWYQQTPGQGLQFLFEYFSETQRNKGNFPGRFSGRQFSNSRSEMNVSTLELGDSALYLCASSLGTTSGSTDTQYFGPGTRLTVL.

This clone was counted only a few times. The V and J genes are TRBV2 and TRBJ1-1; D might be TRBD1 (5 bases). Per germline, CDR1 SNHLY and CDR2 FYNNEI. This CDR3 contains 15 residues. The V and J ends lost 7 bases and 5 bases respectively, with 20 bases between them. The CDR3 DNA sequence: TGTGCCAGCATTTTATATGGGCAGGGCAGGACTGAAGCTTTCTTT. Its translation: CASILYGQGRTEAFF.

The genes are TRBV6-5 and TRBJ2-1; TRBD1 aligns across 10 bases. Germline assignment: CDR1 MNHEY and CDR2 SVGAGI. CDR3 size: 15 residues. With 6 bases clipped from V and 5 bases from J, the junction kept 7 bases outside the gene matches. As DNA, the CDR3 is TGTGCCAGCAGCTCCATGGGACAGGGGAACAATGAGCAGTTCTTC. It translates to CASSSMGQGNNEQFF.

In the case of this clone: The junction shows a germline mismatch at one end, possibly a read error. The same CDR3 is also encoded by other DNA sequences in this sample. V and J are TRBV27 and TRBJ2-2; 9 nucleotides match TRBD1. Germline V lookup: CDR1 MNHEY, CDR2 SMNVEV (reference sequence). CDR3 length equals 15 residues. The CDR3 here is CASSLTGGLSGELFF. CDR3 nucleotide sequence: TGTGCCAGCAGTTTGACAGGGGGTCTCTCCGGGGAACTGTTTTTT.

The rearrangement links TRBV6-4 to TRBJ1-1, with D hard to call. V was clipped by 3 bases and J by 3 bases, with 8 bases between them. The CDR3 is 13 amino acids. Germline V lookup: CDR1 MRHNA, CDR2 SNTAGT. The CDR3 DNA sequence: TGTGCCAGCAGTGAACAGCGGTACACTGAAGCTTTCTTT. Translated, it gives CASSEQRYTEAFF.

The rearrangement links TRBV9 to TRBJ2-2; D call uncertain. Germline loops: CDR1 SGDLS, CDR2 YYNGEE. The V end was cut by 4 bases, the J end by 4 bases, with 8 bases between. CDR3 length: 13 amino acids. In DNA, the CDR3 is TGTGCCAGCAGCCTCAGGCCCACCGGGGAGCTGTTTTTT. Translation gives CASSLRPTGELFF.

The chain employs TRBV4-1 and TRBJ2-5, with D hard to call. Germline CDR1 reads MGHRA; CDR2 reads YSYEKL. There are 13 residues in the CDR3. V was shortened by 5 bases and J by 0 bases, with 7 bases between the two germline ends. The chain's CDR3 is CASSILYQETQYF. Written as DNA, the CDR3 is TGCGCCAGCAGCATACTGTACCAAGAGACCCAGTACTTC.

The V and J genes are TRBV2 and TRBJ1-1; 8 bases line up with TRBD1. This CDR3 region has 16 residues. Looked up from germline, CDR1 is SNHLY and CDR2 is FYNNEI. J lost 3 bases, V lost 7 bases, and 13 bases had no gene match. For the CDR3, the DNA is TGTGCCAGCAATGGTATGTCAGGGGGCCGGGACACTGAAGCTTTCTTT. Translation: CASNGMSGGRDTEAFF.

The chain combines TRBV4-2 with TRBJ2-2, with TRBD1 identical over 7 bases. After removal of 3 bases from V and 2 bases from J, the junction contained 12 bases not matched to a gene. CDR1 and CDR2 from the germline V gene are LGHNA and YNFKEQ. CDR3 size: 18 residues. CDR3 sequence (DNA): TGTGCCAGCAGCCACCATAATAGGGGGCAGGGAAACACCGGGGAGCTGTTTTTT. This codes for CASSHHNRGQGNTGELFF.

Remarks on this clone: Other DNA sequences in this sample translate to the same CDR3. CDR3 DNA: TGTGCCAGCAGATTAACTGAGAACACTGAAGCTTTCTTT. Its protein is CASRLTENTEAFF. This chain joins TRBV6-6 and TRBJ1-1; D is uncertain. Germline assignment: CDR1 MNHNY and CDR2 SVGAGI (reference sequence). Trimming took off 6 bases at V and 1 base at J, with 9 bases between the two ends. The CDR3 is made up of 13 amino acids.